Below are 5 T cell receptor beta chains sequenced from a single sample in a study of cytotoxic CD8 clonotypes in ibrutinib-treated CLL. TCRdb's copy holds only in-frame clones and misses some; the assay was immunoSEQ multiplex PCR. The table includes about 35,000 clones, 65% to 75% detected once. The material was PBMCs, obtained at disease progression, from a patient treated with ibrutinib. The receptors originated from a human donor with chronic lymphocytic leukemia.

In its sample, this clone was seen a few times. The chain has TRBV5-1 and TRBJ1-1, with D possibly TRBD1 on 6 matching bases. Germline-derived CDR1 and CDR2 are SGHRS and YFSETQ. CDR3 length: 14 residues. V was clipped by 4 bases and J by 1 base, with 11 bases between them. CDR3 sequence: CASSPRGANTEAFF. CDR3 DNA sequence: TGCGCCAGCAGCCCAAGGGGGGCGAACACTGAAGCTTTCTTT.

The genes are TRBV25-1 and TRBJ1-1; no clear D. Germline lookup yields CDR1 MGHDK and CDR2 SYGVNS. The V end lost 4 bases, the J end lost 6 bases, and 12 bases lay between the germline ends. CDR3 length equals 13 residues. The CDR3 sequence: CASSGGISAEAFF. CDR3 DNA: TGTGCCAGCAGTGGGGGTATTAGTGCTGAAGCTTTCTTT. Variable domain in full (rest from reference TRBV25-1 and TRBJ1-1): EADIYQTPRYLVIGTGKKITLECSQTMGHDKMYWYQQDPGMELHLIHYSYGVNSTEKGDLSSESTVSRIRTEHFPLTLESARPSHTSQYLCASSGGISAEAFFGQGTRLTVV.

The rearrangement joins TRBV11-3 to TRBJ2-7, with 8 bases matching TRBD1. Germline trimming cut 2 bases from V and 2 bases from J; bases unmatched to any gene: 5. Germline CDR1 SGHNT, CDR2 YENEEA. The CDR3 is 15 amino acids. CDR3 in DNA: TGTGCCAGCAGCTTATCCGGGACAGGCCCCTACGAGCAGTACTTC. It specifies CASSLSGTGPYEQYF.

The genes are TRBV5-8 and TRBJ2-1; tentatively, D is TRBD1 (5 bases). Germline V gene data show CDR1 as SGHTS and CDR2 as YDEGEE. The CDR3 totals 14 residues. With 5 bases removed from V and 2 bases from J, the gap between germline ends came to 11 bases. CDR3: CASRGLGTYNEQFF. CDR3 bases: TGTGCCAGCAGGGGGCTAGGGACCTACAATGAGCAGTTCTTC.

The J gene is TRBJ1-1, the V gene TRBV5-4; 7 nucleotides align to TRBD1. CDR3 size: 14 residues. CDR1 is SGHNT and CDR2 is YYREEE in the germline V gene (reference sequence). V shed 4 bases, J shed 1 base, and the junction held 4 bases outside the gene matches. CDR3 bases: TGTGCCAGCAGCCTTCGACAGGGGAACACTGAAGCTTTCTTT. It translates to CASSLRQGNTEAFF. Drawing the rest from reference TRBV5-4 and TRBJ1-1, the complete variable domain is ETGVTQSPTHLIKTRGQQVTLRCSSQSGHNTVSWYQQALGQGPQFIFQYYREEENGRGNFPPRFSGLQFPNYSSELNVNALELDDSALYLCASSLRQGNTEAFFGQGTRLTVV.